Below are 21 T cell receptor beta chains sequenced from a single sample in a study of T-cell memory formation after mild COVID-19 (dated by TCRdb to the early 2020s). Libraries were made using 5' RACE. Instrument on record: Illumina NovaSeq 6000. The public reads were run again by TCRdb, first through fastp at Q25 and then through MiXCR, and only productive beta chains were kept. Rows matching on CDR3 protein sequence are summarized as one entry with the most common DNA and genes. This sample comprises 410,000 or so distinct CDR3 sequences, less than 25% of them detected only once. Of the sample, roughly 14% falls within the top ten clones. Sequencing input: PBMCs or a T cell subset sorted from them (not recorded which). These receptors all stem from an adult woman who had mild COVID-19 (a few samples of this study predate the infection). The sample titles of this study are shuffled in the database, so cell type and time point are left out; the donor was told from shared clones.

This clonotype was seen a few times. This chain links TRBV29-1 with TRBJ1-1; D uncertain. Germline V gene sequence: CDR1 SQVTM, CDR2 ANQGSEA. The CDR3 has 14 residues. V lost 5 bases and J 0 bases, leaving 13 bases between the germline ends. The CDR3 spells CSVHREGLNTEAFF. The CDR3 bases are TGCAGCGTTCACCGCGAAGGATTGAACACTGAAGCTTTCTTT.

The chain couples TRBV10-3 to TRBJ2-5; D is uncertain. CDR3 length equals 12 residues. Germline V gives CDR1 ENHRY, CDR2 SYGVKD. V lost 5 bases and J lost 1, with 5 bases in between. CDR3 bases: TGTGCCATCAGTCAGTTCCAAGAGACCCAGTACTTC. Translated, it gives CAISQFQETQYF.

This chain joins TRBV14 and TRBJ2-1; the D is unclear. The germline V gene encodes CDR1 SGHDN and CDR2 FVKESK. The CDR3 consists of 14 residues. The ends were cut back, 1 base at V and 2 bases at J, with 6 bases in the middle. The CDR3 DNA reads TGTGCCAGCAGCCAAGTCCCCCCCTACAATGAGCAGTTCTTC. This gives the protein CASSQVPPYNEQFF.

V is TRBV11-2 and J is TRBJ1-1; D remains ambiguous. This CDR3 comprises 15 residues. Germline-derived CDR1 and CDR2 are SGHAT and FQNNGV. Trimming stripped 5 bases from V and 1 base from J, with 14 bases between. The CDR3 DNA reads TGTGCCAGCAGCCTCGGGAGGGAGTCGAACACTGAAGCTTTCTTT. Protein sequence: CASSLGRESNTEAFF.

This chain links TRBV7-2 with TRBJ1-2; D uncertain. The CDR3 totals 17 residues. CDR1 and CDR2 from the germline V gene are SGHTA and FQGNSA. V lost 4 bases, J lost 2 bases, and 20 bases lay in between. CDR3 amino acids: CASSSTSPRQRNYGYTF. CDR3 DNA sequence: TGTGCCAGCAGCTCGACTTCGCCACGGCAGCGCAACTATGGCTACACCTTC.

The rearrangement uses TRBV3-1 and TRBJ2-1; 14 bases fit TRBD2. The V gene end was trimmed by 4 bases and the J gene end by 7 bases; junction bases not matched to a gene: 3. Per germline, CDR1 LGHDT and CDR2 YNNKEL (reference sequence). The CDR3 extends over 15 amino acids. The CDR3 here is CASSPRLAGGNEQFF. Written as DNA, the CDR3 is TGTGCCAGCAGCCCTAGACTAGCGGGGGGGAATGAGCAGTTCTTC.

The table lists this clonotype with a few counts. The rearrangement joins TRBV12-3 or TRBV12-4 to TRBJ2-3; D is undetermined. V was trimmed by 6 bases and J by 4 bases, leaving 8 bases between them. The CDR3 loop spans 12 amino acids. This chain's CDR3 is CASRQEADTQYF. In nucleotides, the CDR3 is TGTGCCAGCAGACAAGAGGCAGATACGCAGTATTTT.

J is TRBJ1-1 and V is TRBV30; D call uncertain. The V and J ends lost 2 bases and 9 bases respectively, with 16 bases between them. This CDR3 comprises 13 residues. Looked up from germline, CDR1 is GTSNPN and CDR2 is SVGIG (reference sequence). The CDR3 loop is CAWSRSPGVKAFF. CDR3 sequence (DNA): TGTGCCTGGAGTCGATCTCCGGGTGTGAAAGCTTTCTTT.

The chain has TRBV3-1 and TRBJ2-7; D gene ambiguous. The V end was cut by 1 base, the J end by 3 bases, with 7 bases between. The CDR3 contains 13 residues. The V gene's germline CDR1 is LGHDT and CDR2 YNNKEL (reference sequence). In nucleotides, the CDR3 is TGTGCCAGCAGCCAAGTGTCCAGCTACGAGCAGTACTTC. Protein sequence: CASSQVSSYEQYF.

The rearrangement links TRBV4-1 to TRBJ2-5; 11 bases align to TRBD2. The CDR3 runs to 15 residues. The trim removed 1 base at V and 5 bases at J, leaving 3 bases unmatched. Germline V CDR1 and CDR2: MGHRA, YSYEKL. The CDR3 nucleotides read TGCGCCAGCAGCCAAGGACTAGCGGGGTGGGAGACCCAGTACTTC. It codes for CASSQGLAGWETQYF.

This clonotype was found a few times. The chain uses TRBV4-2 and TRBJ2-3; D gene unclear. CDR1 and CDR2 from the germline V gene are LGHNA and YNFKEQ. Trimming took 2 bases from V and 0 from J, leaving 6 bases between them. The CDR3 spans 14 residues. The CDR3 DNA sequence: TGTGCCAGCAGCCAACGCGGTAGCACAGATACGCAGTATTTT. Translated: CASSQRGSTDTQYF.

The chain is built from TRBV12-3 or TRBV12-4 and TRBJ1-1; 9 bases match TRBD1. CDR3 length: 13 amino acids. V was clipped by 3 bases and J by 11 bases; unmatched bases: 7. CDR3 sequence (DNA): TGTGCCAGCAGTTTCCCACAGGGGGCGCGTGCTTTCTTT. It translates to CASSFPQGARAFF.

This clonotype was detected a few times. The gene calls are TRBV29-1 and TRBJ2-5; 7 bases are shared with TRBD1. The J segment lost 3 bases and the V segment lost 1 base, leaving 2 bases of the junction unmatched. The CDR3 extends over 13 amino acids. CDR1 is SQVTM, CDR2 ANQGSEA, per germline. In nucleotides, the CDR3 is TGCAGCGTTGAAGCCCAGGGGGAAGAGACCCAGTACTTC. It is translated as CSVEAQGEETQYF.

The J gene is TRBJ2-7, the V gene TRBV20-1; D is undetermined. Looked up from germline, CDR1 is DFQATT and CDR2 is SNEGSKA (reference sequence). The ends were cut back, 8 bases at V and 2 bases at J, with 10 bases in the middle. The CDR3 sequence is 11 residues long. CDR3 nucleotide sequence: TGCAGTTACCTGGGTACCTACGAGCAGTACTTC. Protein sequence: CSYLGTYEQYF.

The CDR3 spells CASSLAPGSNTGELFF. The CDR3 DNA sequence: TGCGCCAGCAGCTTGGCGCCGGGATCGAACACCGGGGAGCTGTTTTTT. The V gene is TRBV5-1, the J gene TRBJ2-2, with TRBD2 as a possible D gene (5 bases). Trimming cost V 0 bases and J 0 bases, with 9 bases left between them. Germline V gives CDR1 SGHRS, CDR2 YFSETQ. The CDR3 contains 16 residues.

This clonotype was found a few times. The chain joins TRBV3-1 to TRBJ2-2, with D possibly TRBD2 on 5 matching bases. Looked up from germline, CDR1 is LGHDT and CDR2 is YNNKEL (reference sequence). This CDR3 is 15 amino acids long. The V and J ends lost 2 bases and 2 bases respectively, with 9 bases between them. The chain's CDR3 is CASSQLAGNTGELFF. CDR3 coding DNA: TGTGCCAGCAGCCAACTGGCGGGTAACACCGGGGAGCTGTTTTTT. The full variable domain, in which reference TRBV3-1 and TRBJ2-2 provide the parts outside the CDR3, is DTAVSQTPKYLVTQMGNDKSIKCEQNLGHDTMYWYKQDSKKFLKIMFSYNNKELIINETVPNRFSPKSPDKAHLNLHINSLELGDSAVYFCASSQLAGNTGELFFGEGSRLTVL.

CDR3 sequence reads: CASSVDGRNQPQHF. CDR3 DNA sequence: TGTGCCAGCAGCGTAGATGGCAGAAATCAGCCCCAGCATTTT. The chain employs TRBV9 and TRBJ1-5; D gene uncertain. Trimming stripped 0 bases from V and 4 bases from J, with 8 bases between. This CDR3 spans 14 amino acids. Germline V gene data show CDR1 as SGDLS and CDR2 as YYNGEE.

The DNA for the CDR3 is TGTGCCACCAGCAGAGATCTCTCGCTCAATGAGCAGTTCTTC. Translating it yields CATSRDLSLNEQFF. The chain combines TRBV15 with TRBJ2-1; D ambiguous. Trimming took 0 bases from V and 6 from J, leaving 9 bases between them. CDR1 and CDR2 from the germline V gene are LNHNV and YYDKDF (reference sequence). The CDR3 covers 14 residues. Drawing the rest from reference TRBV15 and TRBJ2-1, the complete variable domain is DAMVIQNPRYQVTQFGKPVTLSCSQTLNHNVMYWYQQKSSQAPKLLFHYYDKDFNNEADTPDNFQSRRPNTSFCFLDIRSPGLGDTAMYLCATSRDLSLNEQFFGPGTRLTVL.

This clonotype was detected a few times. The genes are TRBV18 and TRBJ2-3, with 13 bases fitting TRBD2. This CDR3 comprises 19 residues. CDR1 is KGHSH and CDR2 is LQKENI in the germline V gene. The V gene end was trimmed by 6 bases and the J gene end by 4 bases; junction bases not matched to a gene: 16. This CDR3 reads CASSRTSGGPGLSADTQYF. The CDR3 coding sequence is TGTGCCAGCTCTCGGACTAGCGGGGGCCCCGGGCTCAGCGCAGATACGCAGTATTTT.

The rearrangement joins TRBV9 to TRBJ1-5; D is possibly TRBD1 (5 bases). Germline CDR1 and CDR2: SGDLS and YYNGEE. The CDR3 spans 15 residues. Deletions cut 3 bases from V and 0 bases from J, with 10 bases between. CDR3 DNA: TGTGCCAGCAGCGCCGGGACCTCTAGCAATCAGCCCCAGCATTTT. This codes for CASSAGTSSNQPQHF.

The chain employs TRBV9 and TRBJ2-1; D not certain. The CDR3 is 14 residues long. The V and J ends lost 0 bases and 2 bases respectively, with 6 bases between them. The germline CDR1 and CDR2 sequences are SGDLS and YYNGEE. The CDR3 is CASSVVAAYNEQFF. CDR3 DNA: TGTGCCAGCAGCGTAGTGGCAGCCTACAATGAGCAGTTCTTC.